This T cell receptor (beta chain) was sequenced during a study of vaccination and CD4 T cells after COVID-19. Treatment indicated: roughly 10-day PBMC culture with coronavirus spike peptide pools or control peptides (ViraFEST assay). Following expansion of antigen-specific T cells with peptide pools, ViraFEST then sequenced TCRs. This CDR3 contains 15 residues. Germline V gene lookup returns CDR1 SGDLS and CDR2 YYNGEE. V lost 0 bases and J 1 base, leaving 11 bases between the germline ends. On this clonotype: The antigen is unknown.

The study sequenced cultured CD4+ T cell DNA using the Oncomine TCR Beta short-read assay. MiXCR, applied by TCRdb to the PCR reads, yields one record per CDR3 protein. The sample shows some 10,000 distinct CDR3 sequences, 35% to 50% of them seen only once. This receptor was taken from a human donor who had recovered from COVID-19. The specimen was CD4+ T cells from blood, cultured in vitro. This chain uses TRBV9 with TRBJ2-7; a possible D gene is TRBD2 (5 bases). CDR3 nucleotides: TGTGCCAGCAGCGTAGGGCAGGAGGCTTCCTACGAGCAGTACTTC. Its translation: CASSVGQEASYEQYF.